This T cell receptor beta chain was obtained from a study of PD-1 blockade in classical Hodgkin lymphoma. Findings and limits, study-wide: Repertoire differences lack defined causes, possibly disease activity or prior therapy. A reduction in baseline TCR diversity was reportedly seen in newly diagnosed patients relative to healthy donors.

Germline V gene data show CDR1 as SGDLS and CDR2 as YYNGEE. The CDR3 spans 15 residues. Trimming took off 3 bases at V and 8 bases at J, with 17 bases between the two ends. This clone was picked up one time. No antigen is known for it. The time point denotes: newly diagnosed, previously untreated cHL patient sample. Comparison came from newly diagnosed, untreated classical Hodgkin lymphoma PBMCs. Repertoires were generated with immunoSEQ multiplex PCR, while TCRdb's copy carries only in-frame clones and drops some. This table holds tens of thousands of clones, nearly 95% found once. This chain joins TRBV9 and TRBJ1-4, with unresolved D. Sample: peripheral blood mononuclear cells (PBMCs). The source is a human donor with classical Hodgkin lymphoma. CDR3 sequence: CASSAYRGGREKLFF. CDR3 DNA: TGTGCCAGCAGCGCCTATCGGGGAGGTCGGGAAAAACTGTTTTTT.